Each of the 20 T cell receptor beta chains below was sequenced from the same sample in a study of preoperative IRX-2 immunotherapy in early breast cancer. The treatment denotes: preoperative locoregional IRX-2 cytokine immunotherapy. TCRdb's table, derived via immunoSEQ multiplex PCR, lists solely in-frame clones and lacks some. Of about 25,000 clones listed, around four fifths are singletons. The specimen comprised lymph node tissue, sampled after IRX-2 immunotherapy. These receptors were collected from a human donor with breast cancer.

This chain connects TRBV10-2 to TRBJ2-5; the D is unclear. The CDR3 spans 12 residues. Deletions cut 2 bases from V and 6 bases from J, with 7 bases between. Per the germline V gene, CDR1 is WSHSY and CDR2 is SAAADI. The CDR3 loop is CASSESGQTQYF. DNA for the CDR3: TGCGCCAGCAGTGAGAGTGGGCAGACCCAGTACTTC.

The CDR3: CASSAHHEEAFF. CDR3 DNA sequence: TGTGCCAGCTCTGCTCACCATGAGGAAGCTTTCTTT. The rearrangement joins TRBV18 to TRBJ1-1; no firm D call. This CDR3 comprises 12 residues. Germline CDR1 reads KGHSH; CDR2 reads LQKENI. V was cut by 6 bases and J by 8 bases, with 13 bases left in between. Based on the CDR3 plus reference TRBV18 and TRBJ1-1, the full variable domain is NAGVMQNPRHLVRRRGQEARLRCSPMKGHSHVYWYRQLPEEGLKFMVYLQKENIIDESGMPKERFSAEFPKEGPSILRIQQVVRGDSAAYFCASSAHHEEAFFGQGTRLTVV.

This clone was seen a handful of times. The chain uses TRBV7-5 and TRBJ2-5. TRBV7-5 has pseudogene status. The CDR3 is 16 amino acids. CDR3 loop: CASSLDSGTHEGGQYF. The CDR3 bases are TGTGCCAGCAGCTTGGACTCCGGGACGCACGAGGGGGGCCAGTACTTC.

The chain has TRBV19 and TRBJ1-1, with 9 bases aligning to TRBD1. CDR1 LNHDA and CDR2 SQIVND come from the germline V gene (reference sequence). V lost 3 bases, J lost 4 bases, and 12 bases stayed unmatched. CDR3 length: 17 residues. CDR3 coding DNA: TGTGCCAGTAGTATGCAGCAGACAGGGGGTTTGGGCACTGAAGCTTTCTTT. Translated, it gives CASSMQQTGGLGTEAFF.

The chain is built from TRBV6-8 and TRBJ1-2; tentatively, D is TRBD1 (5 bases). The V gene lost 5 bases and the J gene lost 4 bases, with 14 bases spanning the gap. This CDR3 has 14 residues. Germline CDR1 is MNHGY and CDR2 is SAAAGT. The CDR3 region is CASSEAGVVYGYTF. CDR3 DNA: TGTGCCAGCAGTGAGGCGGGGGTAGTCTATGGCTACACCTTC.

This sequence joins TRBV6-8 and TRBJ2-7; 7 positions agree with TRBD1. The CDR3 sequence is 13 residues long. V shed 6 bases and J 4 bases; nucleotides not matched to a gene: 6. Germline CDR1 MNHGY, CDR2 SAAAGT. This CDR3 is CASSLQGTYEQYF. The CDR3 DNA reads TGTGCCAGCAGCTTACAGGGGACATACGAGCAGTACTTC.

The chain joins TRBV10-2 to TRBJ1-3; 9 nucleotides line up with TRBD1. The germline CDR1 and CDR2 sequences are WSHSY and SAAADI. This CDR3 spans 14 amino acids. The V and J ends lost 4 bases and 8 bases, in that order; junction bases with no gene match: 6. CDR3 coding DNA: TGCGCCAGCAGTGCCTCCGGACAGGGGTACACCATATATTTT. Protein sequence: CASSASGQGYTIYF.

The J gene is TRBJ2-1, the V gene TRBV23-1; no clear D. TRBV23-1 is an ORF for which the function is uncertain. V was trimmed by 0 bases and J by 10 bases, leaving 16 bases between them. This CDR3 is built from 15 residues. The DNA of the CDR3 is TGCGCCAGCAGTCAATCATCAGACCGTCGAGCGGAGCAGTTCTTC. It yields the protein CASSQSSDRRAEQFF.

This rearrangement joins TRBV12-5 to TRBJ2-2, with TRBD2 matching 9 bases. The CDR3 length is 15 residues. Germline V gene sequence: CDR1 LGHNT, CDR2 FRNRAP. The CDR3 loop reads CASILAGLVTGELFF. CDR3 nucleotides: TGTGCCAGCATCCTAGCGGGACTAGTCACCGGGGAGCTGTTTTTT.

The chain joins TRBV19 to TRBJ1-1; no reliable D call. Germline CDR1 and CDR2: LNHDA and SQIVND (reference sequence). This CDR3 region has 15 residues. Deletions cut 6 bases from V and 1 base from J, with 15 bases between. The CDR3 spells CASSLMPVPNTEAFF. The CDR3 DNA reads TGTGCCAGTAGCCTCATGCCAGTCCCGAACACTGAAGCTTTCTTT.

The chain recombines TRBV12-5 with TRBJ1-1, with D tentatively TRBD1 (6 bases). The germline V and J ends were trimmed by 5 bases and 11 bases, with 18 bases remaining between them. Germline CDR1 reads LGHNT; CDR2 reads FRNRAP. This CDR3 contains 13 residues. The CDR3 region has the DNA TGTGCTAGTGGTGGGGCAGGGGATGGTCGGGCTTTCTTT. It yields the protein CASGGAGDGRAFF.

The genes are TRBV15 and TRBJ2-5; 8 nucleotides agree with TRBD2. Germline trimming cut 3 bases from V and 3 bases from J; bases unmatched to any gene: 9. Per germline, CDR1 LNHNV and CDR2 YYDKDF (reference sequence). This CDR3 has 16 residues. The CDR3 DNA reads as TGTGCCACCAGCAGCTCACAGGGACTAGGGGAAGAGACCCAGTACTTC. This gives the protein CATSSSQGLGEETQYF.

The CDR3 DNA reads TGTGCCAGCAGCTTGGAACAGGGCAGTCTCACCATATATTTT. This sequence encodes CASSLEQGSLTIYF. The chain links TRBV7-6 to TRBJ1-3; tentatively, D is TRBD1 (6 bases). The CDR3 contains 14 residues. Germline V gene sequence: CDR1 SGHVS, CDR2 FNYEAQ. Trimming removed 3 bases at V and 9 bases at J, with 15 bases between.

The chain uses TRBV18 and TRBJ1-6; perhaps TRBD1 as D (6 bases). There are 16 residues in the CDR3. V lost 3 bases and J 7 bases, leaving 16 bases between the germline ends. Germline CDR1 and CDR2: KGHSH and LQKENI. The CDR3 bases are TGTGCCAGCTCACCCACAGGGAGAGGATCAAATTCACCCCTCCACTTT. Translation gives CASSPTGRGSNSPLHF.

The sample holds one count of this clone. This chain's CDR3 is CASSPVTGTGNYGYTF. As DNA, the CDR3 is TGTGCCAGCAGTCCAGTTACCGGGACAGGGAACTATGGCTACACCTTC. This chain joins TRBV6-4 and TRBJ1-2; the match to TRBD1 covers 9 bases. CDR1 and CDR2 from the germline V gene are MRHNA and SNTAGT. The CDR3 is 16 residues long. The V gene end was trimmed by 5 bases and the J gene end by 2 bases; junction bases not matched to a gene: 9.

The chain links TRBV30 to TRBJ1-6; D is undetermined. V lost 3 bases and J lost 13, with 13 bases in between. The length of the CDR3 is 12 residues. Germline V lookup: CDR1 GTSNPN, CDR2 SVGIG (reference sequence). The CDR3 region has the DNA TGTGCCTGGAGCGATACCACTTCTCCCCTCCACTTT. This encodes CAWSDTTSPLHF. Drawing the rest from reference TRBV30 and TRBJ1-6, the complete variable domain is SQTIHQWPATLVQPVGSPLSLECTVEGTSNPNLYWYRQAAGRGLQLLFYSVGIGQISSEVPQNLSASRPQDRQFILSSKKLLLSDSGFYLCAWSDTTSPLHFGNGTRLTVT.

The chain joins TRBV6-8 to TRBJ2-7; D is perhaps TRBD2 (5 bases). V lost 5 bases, J lost 3 bases, and 11 bases lay in between. Germline V lookup: CDR1 MNHGY, CDR2 SAAAGT. This CDR3 has 13 residues. The CDR3: CASSVLEGYEQYV. For the CDR3, the DNA is TGTGCCAGCAGTGTCCTCGAGGGCTACGAGCAGTACGTC.

The gene calls are TRBV7-7 and TRBJ1-1, with D perhaps TRBD1 (5 bases). V lost 4 bases to trimming and J lost 3 bases, with 15 bases between them. There are 15 residues in the CDR3. Germline V lookup: CDR1 SSHAT, CDR2 FNYEAQ (reference sequence). CDR3 DNA sequence: TGTGCCAGCAGCTCCCCTAGGGGAGGGTACACTGAAGCTTTCTTT. Amino acids: CASSSPRGGYTEAFF.

This clone turned up a few times. CDR3 in amino acids: CASRASGGPWISYEQYV. The CDR3 DNA sequence: TGTGCCAGCAGGGCTAGCGGGGGGCCTTGGATTTCCTACGAGCAGTACGTC. The chain couples TRBV11-3 to TRBJ2-7, with TRBD2 identical over 11 bases. V shed 6 bases and J 1 base; nucleotides not matched to a gene: 11. The CDR3 extends over 17 amino acids. Germline V gene data show CDR1 as SGHNT and CDR2 as YENEEA.

This clone was found a few times. This sequence joins TRBV11-3 and TRBJ1-1; D is uncertain. The CDR3 spans 14 residues. Germline values: CDR1 SGHNT, CDR2 YENEEA. Deletions cut 2 bases from V and 0 bases from J, with 7 bases between. For the CDR3, the DNA is TGTGCCAGCAGCTTATCGAGGTTGAACACTGAAGCTTTCTTT. Encoded protein: CASSLSRLNTEAFF.